What follows describes a single TCR beta chain. Its antigen is undetermined. This sample is drawn from a study of blood T cells in healthy people across ages. Study details: Template switching recovered approximately one barcoded beta molecule for every two T cells. Whole-study findings and limits: Strong correlation linked observed beta diversity and percent naive T cells.

A J-beta primer mix and a sample-barcoded 5' primer were used in a second PCR of about 7 to 12 cycles. Each CDR3 protein gets one entry after TCRdb re-called the 5' RACE reads with MiXCR. There are about 580,000 distinct CDR3 sequences in the sample; around 48% occur only once, and about 26% lies in the top ten. The sequencing sample was made of blood. This receptor was identified in an elderly man in good health.

CDR3 sequence: CASSYGVSGNTIYF. CDR3 bases: TGTGCCAGCAGTTACGGAGTTTCTGGAAACACCATATATTTT. The chain links TRBV6-5 to TRBJ1-3; D is uncertain. CDR3 length equals 14 residues. Trimming left V 2 bases short and J 1 base short, with 6 bases between. Germline CDR1 MNHEY, CDR2 SVGAGI.